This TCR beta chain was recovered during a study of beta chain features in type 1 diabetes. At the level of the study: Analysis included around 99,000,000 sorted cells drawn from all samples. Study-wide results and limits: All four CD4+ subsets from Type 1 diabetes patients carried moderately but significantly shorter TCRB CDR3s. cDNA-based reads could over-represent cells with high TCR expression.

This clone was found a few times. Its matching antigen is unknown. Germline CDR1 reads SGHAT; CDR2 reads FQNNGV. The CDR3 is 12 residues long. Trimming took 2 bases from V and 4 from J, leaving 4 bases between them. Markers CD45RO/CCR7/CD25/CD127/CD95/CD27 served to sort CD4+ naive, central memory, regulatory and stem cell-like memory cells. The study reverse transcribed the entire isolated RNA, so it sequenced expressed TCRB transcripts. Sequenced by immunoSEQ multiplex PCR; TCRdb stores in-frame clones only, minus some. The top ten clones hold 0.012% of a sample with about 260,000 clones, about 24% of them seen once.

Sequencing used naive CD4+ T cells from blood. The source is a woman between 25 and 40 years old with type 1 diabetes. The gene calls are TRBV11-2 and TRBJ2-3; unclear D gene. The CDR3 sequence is CASSLNSDTQYF. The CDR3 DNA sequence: TGTGCCAGCAGCTTAAACTCAGATACGCAGTATTTT.